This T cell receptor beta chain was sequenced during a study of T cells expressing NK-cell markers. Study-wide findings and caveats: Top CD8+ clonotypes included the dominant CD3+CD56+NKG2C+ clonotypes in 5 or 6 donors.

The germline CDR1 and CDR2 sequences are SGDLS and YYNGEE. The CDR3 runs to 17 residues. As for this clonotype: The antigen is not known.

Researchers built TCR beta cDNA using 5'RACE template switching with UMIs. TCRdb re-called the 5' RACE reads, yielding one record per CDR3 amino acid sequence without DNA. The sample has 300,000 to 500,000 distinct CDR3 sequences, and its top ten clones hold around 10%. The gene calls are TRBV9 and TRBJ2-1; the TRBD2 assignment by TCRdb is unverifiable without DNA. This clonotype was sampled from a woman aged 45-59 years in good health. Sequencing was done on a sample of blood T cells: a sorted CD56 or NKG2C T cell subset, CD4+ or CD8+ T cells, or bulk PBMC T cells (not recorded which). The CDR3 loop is CASSVAGRLAGYNEQFF.